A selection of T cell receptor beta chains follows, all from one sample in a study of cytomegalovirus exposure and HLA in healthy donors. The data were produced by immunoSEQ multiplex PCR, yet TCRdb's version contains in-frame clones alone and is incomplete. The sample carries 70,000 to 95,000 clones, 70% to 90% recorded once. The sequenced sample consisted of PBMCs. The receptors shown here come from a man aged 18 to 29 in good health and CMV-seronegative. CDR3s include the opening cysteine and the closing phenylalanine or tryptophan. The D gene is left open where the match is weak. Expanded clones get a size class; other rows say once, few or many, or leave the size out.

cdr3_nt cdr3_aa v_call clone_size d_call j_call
TGTGCCAGCAGCGCATGGCAGGGTTCGGTCTATGGCTACACCTTC CASSAWQGSVYGYTF TRBV5-6 - - TRBJ1-2
TGTGCCAGCGGGACGAAACAGACGAACACCGGGGAGCTGTTTTTT CASGTKQTNTGELFF TRBV10-3 - - TRBJ2-2
TGTGCCAGCAGCCACCTTACAGGACAGGGTCCGTACAATGAGCAGTTCTTC CASSHLTGQGPYNEQFF TRBV27 - TRBD1 TRBJ2-1
TGTGCCAGCACGGGCAGGGAGGTGGAGACCCAGTACTTC CASTGREVETQYF TRBV2 - - TRBJ2-5
TGTGCCAGCAGTAGTACAGGGAATCCTGGGGCCAACGTCCTGACTTTC CASSSTGNPGANVLTF TRBV28 - - TRBJ2-6
TGTGCCACCAGCAGAAAAAGGCTCGAGACAGGGCAAAGTGCAGTGGACACTGAAGCTTTCTTT CATSRKRLETGQSAVDTEAFF TRBV15 - TRBD1 TRBJ1-1
TGCGCCAGCAGCTTGGCTCGGGACAGGGCGCCCTATAATTCACCCCTCCACTTT CASSLARDRAPYNSPLHF TRBV5-1 - TRBD1 TRBJ1-6
TGTGCCAGCGGGAAGGACACCCGAACCTGGGAGCAGTACTTC CASGKDTRTWEQYF TRBV11-2 - - TRBJ2-7
TGTGCCAGTAGTCCTTCACTTGACAGGGGGCATGGCTACACCTTC CASSPSLDRGHGYTF TRBV19 - TRBD1 TRBJ1-2
TGCGCCAGCAGCTCCCGTCCCGGAGGGGAATCTACAGATACGCAGTATTTT CASSSRPGGESTDTQYF TRBV5-1 - - TRBJ2-3
TGTGCCAGCAGTCGGGGGGCTAGCTCCTACAATGAGCAGTTCTTC CASSRGASSYNEQFF TRBV7-3 - - TRBJ2-1
TGTGCCAGCTCACTTCCGGGACAGGGTCAACACGAGCAGTACTTC CASSLPGQGQHEQYF TRBV18 - TRBD1 TRBJ2-7
TGCGCCAGCAGCCGAGGTCGCTCTGGGGCCAACGTCCTGACTTTC CASSRGRSGANVLTF TRBV4-1 few - TRBJ2-6
TGTGCCAGCAGCTTAGGACAGGGGGGGCTCTACGAGCAGTACTTC CASSLGQGGLYEQYF TRBV7-8 - TRBD1 TRBJ2-7
TGCGCCAGCAGCTTGGCACCGGGACTAGCGGCTAATGAGCAGTTCTTC CASSLAPGLAANEQFF TRBV5-1 - TRBD2 TRBJ2-1
TGCGCCAGCAGGAACAGGGGGCAGAGTGAAAAACTGTTTTTT CASRNRGQSEKLFF TRBV10-2 - TRBD1 TRBJ1-4
TGTGCCAGCAGTTACTCGGCAGGGGACCCCTACGAGCAGTACTTC CASSYSAGDPYEQYF TRBV6-5 - - TRBJ2-7
TGCAGCGCTCGACAGGGTATGGTAGATACGCAGTATTTT CSARQGMVDTQYF TRBV29-1 - TRBD1 TRBJ2-3
TGTGCCAGCAGCTTATCTGGCAGTGCAACCTACGAGCAGTACTTC CASSLSGSATYEQYF TRBV11-2 - - TRBJ2-7
TGTGCCAGCAGCCGCGGAGGCGCCATATATTTT CASSRGGAIYF TRBV6-5 few - TRBJ1-3
TGCGCCAGCAGCCTAGAACCGGGACAGGGGAATTCACCCCTCCACTTT CASSLEPGQGNSPLHF TRBV5-1 - TRBD1 TRBJ1-6
TGTGCCAGCAGCCAAGCCGGGACAGGGGGCCTCTATACGCAGTATTTT CASSQAGTGGLYTQYF TRBV14 - TRBD1 TRBJ2-3
TGTGCCAGCAGGAAAACTAGCGGAGGCACAGATACGCAGTATTTT CASRKTSGGTDTQYF TRBV6-6 - TRBD2 TRBJ2-3
TGTGCCAGCAGCTTAGGTCCGACTAGAGACTATGGCTACACCTTC CASSLGPTRDYGYTF TRBV7-9 - - TRBJ1-2
TGTGCCAGTTCGGCGGGGGGGCTCTACAATGAGCAGTTCTTC CASSAGGLYNEQFF TRBV19 - TRBD2 TRBJ2-1
TGCGCCAGCAGCTTGACGGGACAGGGAAAGGGGAACACTGAAGCTTTCTTT CASSLTGQGKGNTEAFF TRBV5-1 - TRBD1 TRBJ1-1
TGTGCCAGCTCACCACCGGTCCCGAGTGCCTACGAGCAGTACTTC CASSPPVPSAYEQYF TRBV18 once - TRBJ2-7